The text below deals with one T cell receptor (beta chain). Sequencing was performed with immunoSEQ multiplex PCR; in TCRdb, only in-frame clones are kept and a portion is missing. The sample records around 91,000 clones, roughly 78% being singletons. The data originate from a study of blood T cell repertoires in COVID-19. The V gene's germline CDR1 is SGDLS and CDR2 YYNGEE. This CDR3 is built from 15 residues. V lost 0 bases and J lost 5; bases outside the gene matches: 3. The V and J genes are TRBV9 and TRBJ1-4; 8 nucleotides align to TRBD1. This clonotype originated in a woman aged 80 or older with active or convalescent COVID-19. The sequenced material came from peripheral blood. The CDR3 DNA sequence: TGTGCCAGCAGCGTAGCGGGGACAGGAAATGAAAAACTGTTTTTT. Amino acid sequence: CASSVAGTGNEKLFF.